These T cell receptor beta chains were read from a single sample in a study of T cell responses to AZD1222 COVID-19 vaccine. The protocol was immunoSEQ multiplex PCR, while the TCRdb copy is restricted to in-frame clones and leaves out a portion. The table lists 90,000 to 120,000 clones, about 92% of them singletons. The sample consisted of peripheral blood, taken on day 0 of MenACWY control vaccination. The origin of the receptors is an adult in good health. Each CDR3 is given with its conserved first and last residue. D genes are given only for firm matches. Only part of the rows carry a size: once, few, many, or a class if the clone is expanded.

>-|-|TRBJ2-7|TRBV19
CASSINEGPYEQYF
TGTGCCAGTAGTATTAATGAGGGGCCCTACGAGCAGTACTTC
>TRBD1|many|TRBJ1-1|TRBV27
CASRTNQGGSTEAFF
TGTGCCAGCAGGACGAATCAGGGGGGGAGCACTGAAGCTTTCTTT
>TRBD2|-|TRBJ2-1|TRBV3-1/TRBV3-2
CASSLTSGGSNEQFF
TGTGCCAGCAGCCTCACTAGCGGGGGTAGCAATGAGCAGTTCTTC
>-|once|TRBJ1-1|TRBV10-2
CASSDRITEAFF
TGCGCCAGCAGTGATAGGATCACTGAAGCTTTCTTT
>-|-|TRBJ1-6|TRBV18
CASSPQGGGGSNSPLHF
TGTGCCAGCTCACCACAGGGCGGTGGGGGATCGAATTCACCCCTCCACTTT
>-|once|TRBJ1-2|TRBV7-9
CASSLGGVAYGYTF
TGTGCCAGCAGCTTGGGAGGGGTAGCCTATGGCTACACCTTC
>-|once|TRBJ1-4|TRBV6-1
CASSEGEGVNEKLFF
TGTGCCAGCAGTGAAGGAGAAGGGGTTAATGAAAAACTGTTTTTT
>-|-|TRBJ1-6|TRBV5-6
CASSLRDSWGSYNSPLHF
TGTGCCAGCAGCCTCCGGGACTCATGGGGCTCCTATAATTCACCCCTCCACTTT
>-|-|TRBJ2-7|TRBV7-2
CASSRVSFYEQYF
TGTGCCAGCAGCCGGGTTTCGTTCTACGAGCAGTACTTC
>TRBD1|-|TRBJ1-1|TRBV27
CASSLRTGLREAFF
TGTGCCAGCAGTTTGAGGACAGGGCTTCGTGAAGCTTTCTTT
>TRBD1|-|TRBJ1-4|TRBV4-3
CASSQEVAGGNEKLFF
TGCGCCAGCAGCCAAGAGGTGGCAGGGGGAAATGAAAAACTGTTTTTT
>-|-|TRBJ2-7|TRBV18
CASSPRDTLRYEQYF
TGTGCCAGCTCACCCCGGGACACTCTCCGCTACGAGCAGTACTTC
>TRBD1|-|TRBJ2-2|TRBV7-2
CASSPRTGGGGGELFF
TGTGCCAGCAGCCCTCGGACAGGGGGAGGTGGCGGGGAGCTGTTTTTT
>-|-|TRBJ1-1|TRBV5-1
CASSLQPAAEAFF
TGCGCCAGCAGCTTACAGCCCGCGGCTGAAGCTTTCTTT
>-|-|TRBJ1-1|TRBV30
CARSGTSHLEAFF
TGTGCCCGATCCGGGACGTCGCACTTGGAAGCTTTCTTT
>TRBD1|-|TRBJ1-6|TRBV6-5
CASRSGTALHF
TGTGCCAGCAGGTCCGGGACAGCCCTCCACTTT
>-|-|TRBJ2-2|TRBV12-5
CASGLVPGNTGELFF
TGTGCTAGTGGTTTGGTACCGGGGAACACCGGGGAGCTGTTTTTT
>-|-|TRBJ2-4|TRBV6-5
CASSRRGEAKNIQYF
TGTGCCAGCAGCCGCCGGGGAGAGGCCAAAAACATTCAGTACTTC
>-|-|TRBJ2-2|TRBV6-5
CASTRAVSGELFF
TGTGCCAGCACCCGGGCCGTCAGCGGGGAGCTGTTTTTT
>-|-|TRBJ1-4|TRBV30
CAWSANPGPSYEKLFF
TGTGCCTGGAGTGCCAATCCGGGACCGAGCTATGAAAAACTGTTTTTT
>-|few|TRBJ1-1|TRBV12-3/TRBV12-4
CAVQRQVEAFF
TGTGCCGTCCAGAGACAGGTAGAAGCTTTCTTT
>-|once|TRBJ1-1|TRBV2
CASTFGGVRTEAFF
TGTGCCAGCACCTTTGGCGGGGTTAGGACTGAAGCTTTCTTT
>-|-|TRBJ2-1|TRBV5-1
CASSLGSLGNEQFF
TGCGCCAGCAGCTTGGGCTCCTTGGGCAATGAGCAGTTCTTC
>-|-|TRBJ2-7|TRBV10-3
CAISESPDRFSYEQYF
TGTGCCATCAGTGAGTCGCCCGACCGCTTTAGTTACGAGCAGTACTTC
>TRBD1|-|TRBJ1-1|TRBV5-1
CASSLRGGRGATEAFF
TGCGCCAGCAGCTTGCGCGGGGGCAGGGGGGCCACTGAAGCTTTCTTT
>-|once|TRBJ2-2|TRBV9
CASSERGWAGDTGELFF
TGTGCCAGCAGCGAAAGGGGCTGGGCGGGTGACACCGGGGAGCTGTTTTTT
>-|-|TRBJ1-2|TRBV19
CASSIALGYGYTF
TGTGCCAGTAGTATTGCCCTGGGCTATGGCTACACCTTC
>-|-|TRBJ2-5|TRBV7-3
CASSLWLAETQYF
TGTGCCAGCAGCTTATGGTTAGCGGAGACCCAGTACTTC
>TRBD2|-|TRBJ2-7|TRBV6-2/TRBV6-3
CASSYPGTSTYEQYF
TGTGCCAGCAGTTACCCCGGGACTAGTACATACGAGCAGTACTTC
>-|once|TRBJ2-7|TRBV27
CASSLGQGPTYEQYF
TGTGCCAGCAGTTTAGGCCAGGGACCTACCTACGAGCAGTACTTC
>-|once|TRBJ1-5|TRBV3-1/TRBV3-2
CASSQERTSQPQHF
TGTGCCAGCAGCCAAGAGAGAACGAGTCAGCCCCAGCATTTT